This TCR beta chain was sequenced during a study of T cell repertoires in cytomegalovirus infection. Overall study: CMV infection plus the matching HLA type was flagged by public TCR beta signatures.

The CDR3 has 16 amino acids. The germline V gene has CDR1 SGHTA and CDR2 FQGNSA. The V gene end was trimmed by 4 bases and the J gene end by 0 bases; junction bases not matched to a gene: 8. Study-level points and caveats: There were HLA-C-restricted CMV-specific TCR beta clonotypes dominating the ex vivo response.

A single record per CDR3 protein comes from TCRdb applying MiXCR to the reads. The repertoire holds 570,000 or so distinct CDR3 sequences, with roughly 42% as singletons. This clonotype was seen a few times. What it binds is unknown. This specimen was cultured PBMCs, taken from culture after CMV antigen stimulation. The chain carries TRBV7-2 and TRBJ2-5; 7 bases line up with TRBD2. This TCR came from a human donor in good health (CMV status not recorded). Some clones in this sample may be carry-over from other donors' samples. CDR3 in DNA: TGTGCCAGCAGCTATTGGGCTAGCGGCTACCAAGAGACCCAGTACTTC. It specifies CASSYWASGYQETQYF.